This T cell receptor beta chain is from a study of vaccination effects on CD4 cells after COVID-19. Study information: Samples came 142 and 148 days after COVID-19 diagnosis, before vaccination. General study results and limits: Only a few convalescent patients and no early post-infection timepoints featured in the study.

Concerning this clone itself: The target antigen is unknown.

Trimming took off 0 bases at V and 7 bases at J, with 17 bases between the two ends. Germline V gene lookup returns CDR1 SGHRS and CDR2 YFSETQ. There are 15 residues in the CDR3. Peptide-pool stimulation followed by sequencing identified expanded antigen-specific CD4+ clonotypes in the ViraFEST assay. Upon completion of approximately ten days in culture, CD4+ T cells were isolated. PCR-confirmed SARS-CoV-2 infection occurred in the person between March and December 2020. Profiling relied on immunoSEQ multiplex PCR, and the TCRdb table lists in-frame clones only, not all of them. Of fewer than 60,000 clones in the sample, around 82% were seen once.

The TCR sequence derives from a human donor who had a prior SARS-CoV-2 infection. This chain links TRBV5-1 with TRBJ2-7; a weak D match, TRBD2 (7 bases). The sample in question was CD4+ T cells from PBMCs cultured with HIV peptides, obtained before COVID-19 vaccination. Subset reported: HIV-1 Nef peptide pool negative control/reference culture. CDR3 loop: CASSLVGGGANEQYF. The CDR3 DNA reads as TGCGCCAGCAGCTTGGTAGGAGGGGGGGCTAATGAGCAGTACTTC.